This TCR beta chain was found in a study of T cell responses to AZD1222 COVID-19 vaccine. Overall study results and limits: Donors in the cohort were predominantly white British and more often female, and clonal diversity was possibly underestimated.

Assay: immunoSEQ multiplex PCR; the TCRdb copy retains only in-frame clones and omits some. Among roughly 270,000 clones, 90% to 95% were seen once, and the ten largest hold around 0.5%. The V end lost 1 base, the J end lost 1 base, and 4 bases lay between the germline ends. Per the germline V gene, CDR1 is LNHNV and CDR2 is YYDKDF (reference sequence). The CDR3 totals 13 residues. In the case of this clone: Its antigen is still unknown.

J is TRBJ1-1 and V is TRBV15; D is ambiguous. Here the sequenced sample was peripheral blood, taken 28 days after the second AZD1222 dose. This receptor was taken from an adult who received the AZD1222 COVID-19 vaccine. This CDR3 reads CATSRGANTEAFF. The CDR3, as DNA: TGTGCCACCAGCAGAGGGGCGAACACTGAAGCTTTCTTT. Full variable domain (outside the CDR3, taken from reference TRBV15 and TRBJ1-1): DAMVIQNPRYQVTQFGKPVTLSCSQTLNHNVMYWYQQKSSQAPKLLFHYYDKDFNNEADTPDNFQSRRPNTSFCFLDIRSPGLGDTAMYLCATSRGANTEAFFGQGTRLTVV.